The 19 T cell receptor beta chains given below trace back to one sample, sequenced in a study of blood T cell repertoires in COVID-19. The table came from immunoSEQ multiplex PCR; TCRdb's copy has only in-frame clones and leaves some out. The table shows about 180,000 clones, with more than 80% occurring only once. Sequencing input: PBMCs or T cells enriched from blood (not recorded which). These receptors were taken from a man in his forties who had recovered from COVID-19.

The chain joins TRBV5-1 to TRBJ2-3; D ambiguous. V lost 0 bases to trimming and J lost 4 bases, with 9 bases between them. This CDR3 comprises 14 residues. CDR1 and CDR2 from the germline V gene are SGHRS and YFSETQ. The CDR3: CASSLDIPSDTQYF. In DNA form, the CDR3 reads TGCGCCAGCAGCTTGGACATTCCCTCAGATACGCAGTATTTT.

The genes are TRBV30 and TRBJ1-6, with TRBD1 identical over 9 bases. The CDR3 totals 18 residues. In germline, CDR1 is GTSNPN, CDR2 SVGIG (reference sequence). V was pared by 2 bases and J by 9 bases, with 17 bases of the junction left unmatched. The CDR3 DNA sequence: TGTGCCTGGAGTCTATCCAGCCCGGGACAGGGAGCCCCTTCACCCCTCCACTTT. Protein: CAWSLSSPGQGAPSPLHF.

The rearrangement joins TRBV11-2 to TRBJ1-1; the D is unclear. Germline-derived CDR1 and CDR2 are SGHAT and FQNNGV. Trimming took off 4 bases at V and 0 bases at J, with 12 bases between the two ends. The CDR3 loop spans 15 amino acids. CDR3 sequence: CASSSPGEVNTEAFF. CDR3 nucleotide sequence: TGTGCCAGCAGCTCGCCCGGGGAGGTGAACACTGAAGCTTTCTTT.

The rearrangement links TRBV6-5 to TRBJ2-7; TRBD2 is a possible D gene (5 bases). The CDR3 is 16 amino acids. From germline, CDR1 is MNHEY and CDR2 SVGAGI. V was cut by 0 bases and J by 2 bases, with 14 bases left in between. The CDR3 DNA reads as TGTGCCAGCAGTTACTCGTATAAGCGGCGAACCTACGAGCAGTACTTC. Translating gives CASSYSYKRRTYEQYF.

This clone was observed a few times. The chain employs TRBV5-1 and TRBJ1-3; D may be TRBD1 (5 bases). The CDR3 runs 14 residues. V was shortened by 7 bases and J by 0 bases, with 11 bases between the two germline ends. CDR1 and CDR2 from the germline V gene are SGHRS and YFSETQ. The CDR3 here is CASSGDFSGNTIYF. The CDR3 bases are TGCGCCAGCTCGGGGGACTTCTCTGGAAACACCATATATTTT.

The J gene is TRBJ1-6, the V gene TRBV7-9; D remains ambiguous. The CDR3 totals 14 residues. V was clipped by 0 bases and J by 6 bases, with 6 bases between them. Germline V lookup: CDR1 SEHNR, CDR2 FQNEAQ (reference sequence). CDR3 nucleotides: TGTGCCAGCAGCTTAGCACAGAGTAATTCACCCCTCCACTTT. This codes for CASSLAQSNSPLHF.

V gene TRBV7-9 combines with J gene TRBJ2-7, with D possibly being TRBD1 (8 bases). Germline values: CDR1 SEHNR, CDR2 FQNEAQ (reference sequence). Trimming stripped 5 bases from V and 4 bases from J, with 18 bases between. This CDR3 is built from 15 residues. The CDR3 DNA is TGTGCCAGCAGCGGACAGGGAGGGGGCCCTTACGAGCAGTACTTC. It specifies CASSGQGGGPYEQYF. Filled out from reference TRBV7-9 and TRBJ2-7, the complete variable domain reads DTGVSQNPRHKITKRGQNVTFRCDPISEHNRLYWYRQTLGQGPEFLTYFQNEAQLEKSRLLSDRFSAERPKGSFSTLEIQRTEQGDSAMYLCASSGQGGGPYEQYFGPGTRLTVT.

The chain links TRBV7-9 to TRBJ2-7, with a weak D call TRBD1 (5 bases). Trimming stripped 0 bases from V and 6 bases from J, with 9 bases between. This CDR3 region has 13 residues. CDR1 is SEHNR, CDR2 FQNEAQ, per germline (reference sequence). The CDR3 sequence is CASSLARQGEQYF. The CDR3 DNA reads as TGTGCCAGCAGCTTAGCGCGTCAGGGCGAGCAGTACTTC.

DNA for the CDR3: TGTGCCAGCAGTTTAACAGCTGGAAACACCATATATTTT. Translating it yields CASSLTAGNTIYF. The chain links TRBV28 to TRBJ1-3, with D hard to call. The CDR3 consists of 13 residues. In germline, CDR1 is MDHEN, CDR2 SYDVKM. Trimming pared 2 bases from V and 2 bases from J, leaving 4 bases between.

V and J are TRBV19 and TRBJ2-2; 12 positions agree with TRBD1. Germline V gene sequence: CDR1 LNHDA, CDR2 SQIVND (reference sequence). This CDR3 is built from 19 residues. V trimming: 1 base; J trimming: 6 bases; junction bases outside the gene matches: 12. The CDR3: CASSIVAGTGGVPPGELFF. CDR3 in DNA: TGTGCCAGTAGTATAGTCGCCGGGACAGGGGGCGTTCCTCCCGGGGAGCTGTTTTTT.

The V gene is TRBV12-3 or TRBV12-4, the J gene TRBJ1-1; a possible D gene is TRBD1 (5 bases). The CDR3 has 13 residues. V lost 2 bases and J 8 bases, leaving 12 bases between the germline ends. CDR3 in DNA: TGTGCCAGCAGTTTATCGGCAGGGAGGGAAGCTTTCTTT. It yields the protein CASSLSAGREAFF.

This clone was counted once. The J gene is TRBJ2-7, the V gene TRBV7-3, with 7 bases lining up with TRBD2. CDR1 is SGHTA and CDR2 is FQGTGA in the germline V gene. V shed 5 bases and J 7 bases; nucleotides not matched to a gene: 5. The CDR3 has 12 residues. CDR3 in DNA: TGTGCCAGCAGCCGACCGGGAGGAGAGCAGTACTTC. Its translation: CASSRPGGEQYF.

CDR3 sequence: CASSIPGSTDTQYF. The CDR3 coding sequence is TGTGCCAGTAGTATACCCGGGAGTACAGATACGCAGTATTTT. This chain links TRBV19 with TRBJ2-3, with D tentatively TRBD2 (6 bases). Per the germline V gene, CDR1 is LNHDA and CDR2 is SQIVND (reference sequence). This CDR3 is 14 amino acids long. V lost 2 bases to trimming and J lost 3 bases, with 9 bases between them.

This clone has only one observation. The chain uses TRBV19 and TRBJ2-7; 9 nucleotides line up with TRBD1. The CDR3 contains 14 residues. Germline CDR1 LNHDA, CDR2 SQIVND (reference sequence). Trimming at V came to 7 bases and at J to 0 bases, leaving 4 bases not matched to a gene. Here the CDR3 DNA reads TGTGCCAGTACGGGGACAGGGCCCTCCTACGAGCAGTACTTC. This codes for CASTGTGPSYEQYF.

J is TRBJ1-5 and V is TRBV7-9; 9 nucleotides agree with TRBD1. With V trimmed by 3 bases and J by 6 bases, 6 bases remained unmatched. Germline V gene lookup returns CDR1 SEHNR and CDR2 FQNEAQ (reference sequence). The CDR3 length is 15 residues. The CDR3, as DNA: TGTGCCAGCAGCTTGATGGGACAGGGCAGTCAGCCCCAGCATTTT. Amino acid sequence: CASSLMGQGSQPQHF.

The chain combines TRBV5-1 with TRBJ2-3; D is unresolved. Trimming removed 0 bases at V and 4 bases at J, with 6 bases between. Germline CDR1 is SGHRS and CDR2 is YFSETQ. The CDR3 covers 13 residues. CDR3 sequence (DNA): TGCGCCAGCAGCTTGGTGCAGGCAGATACGCAGTATTTT. Translated, it gives CASSLVQADTQYF.

The rearrangement uses TRBV25-1 and TRBJ1-2; no clear D. With 3 bases removed from V and 3 bases from J, the gap between germline ends came to 14 bases. Germline CDR1 is MGHDK and CDR2 is SYGVNS. The CDR3 covers 15 residues. The CDR3 coding sequence is TGTGCCAGCAGTGAGCTCGAAGAGCGAGACTATGGCTACACCTTC. Translating it yields CASSELEERDYGYTF.

J is TRBJ1-1 and V is TRBV12-5; D is unclear. The CDR3 spans 12 residues. V was trimmed by 6 bases and J by 7 bases, leaving 12 bases between them. Germline V gene data show CDR1 as LGHNT and CDR2 as FRNRAP. Here the CDR3 DNA reads TGTGCTAGTGGGACTCGAGCCCTTGAAGCTTTCTTT. Translation: CASGTRALEAFF.

The chain employs TRBV12-3 or TRBV12-4 and TRBJ2-1; the D gene is possibly TRBD2 (6 bases). The length of the CDR3 is 13 residues. The ends were cut back, 7 bases at V and 3 bases at J, with 10 bases in the middle. The CDR3 nucleotides read TGTGCCAGCACCCCGGGACTCTACAATGAGCAGTTCTTC. Its translation is CASTPGLYNEQFF.